This T cell receptor beta chain was identified during a study of blood T cell repertoires in COVID-19 (dated by TCRdb to the early 2020s). Describing the broader study: The collaborator samples originated in the United States, Italy and Spain and spanned the acute and convalescent phases of COVID-19. The sample metadata nearly always contained a de-identified subject ID, COVID-19 status, age in years and sex. The prospective study material was composed of cDNA or gDNA derived from T cells, B-cell-depleted T cells, or PBMCs. Where available, HLA class I and class II types were taken from metadata supplied by the sample provider and were not determined by assay-based typing. Subjects who had been exposed to COVID-19, were actively infected with it, or had recovered from it provided the deeply sampled blood TCRbeta repertoires that made up the dataset. Samples came from the ongoing ImmuneRACE study (first 160 participants) plus 1,254 subjects from 6 global collaborators. The repertoires were released in a freely available public database meant as a resource for research on the immune response to SARS-CoV-2. Study-wide conclusions, independent of this receptor: How much clinical and demographic metadata was included differed by source and by participant, and the metadata was provided uncurated.

Comment on this clone: Its binding antigen is unknown. Nothing much larger sits one base from this clone, and base qualities are not available.

The germline V gene yields SGHTA for CDR1 and FQGNSA for CDR2. Inclusive of the bounding cysteine and phenylalanine, the CDR3 is 15 residues long. CDR3 DNA is the only sequence kept; it has 45 bases, read in frame from the first base. Cut back by 5 bases and 5 bases, the V and J ends lie 16 bases apart. Enrolling through a virtual design, the prospective study's participants ranged in age from roughly 18 to 95 years and lived across roughly 23 United States geographic areas. In the prospective study, participants were assigned to cohorts based on the clinical history participants reported in a screening survey and a study questionnaire. Recovered participants in ImmuneRACE Cohort 3 were defined as having two consecutive negative NP/OP PCR tests, clearance from a healthcare professional, or resolution of symptoms. Each participant in the prospective study had whole blood, serum and a nasopharyngeal or oropharyngeal swab collected by mobile phlebotomists. Additional blood draws and questionnaires over an approximately two-month period could optionally be provided by prospective study participants. Before DNA extraction, prospective study blood samples were shipped either frozen or at room temperature.

TCRbeta CDR3 regions were amplified from genomic DNA by means of the immunoSEQ Assay, a bias-controlled multiplex PCR. The study's own analysis went as follows. Nucleated cell counts per sample were estimated from amplification of reference gene primers within the assay. To quantify the absolute abundance of each unique TCRbeta CDR3 rearrangement, sequence reads were collapsed and filtered. For each sample, productive Simpson clonality was calculated as the square root of Simpson's diversity index across productive rearrangements. The clones in this table, taken by TCRdb from immuneACCESS, are in-frame only. Not every clone is retained; where verified, under half of the shortfall comes from an unresolved V gene, and the cause of the rest is unknown. D and trimming were read from the DNA, whereas the V and J calls and clone size are those reported in that table. The sample table shows approximately 440,000 clones, and less than 95% are seen once. The top ten hold under 0.7% of the sample.

Sequencing input: PBMCs or T cells enriched from blood (not recorded which). This receptor was taken from a man between 18 and 35 years old who had recovered from COVID-19. The chain links TRBV7-2 with TRBJ2-1, and TRBD2 may be the D gene, going by 7 matching bases. The CDR3 reads as follows: CASSQKGGTHNEQFF. In nucleotide form, the sequence is TGTGCCAGCAGCCAAAAGGGGGGGACACACAATGAGCAGTTCTTC. The reference TRBV7-2 and TRBJ2-1 proteins fill in what lies around the CDR3, so the full variable domain reads GAGVSQSPSNKVTEKGKDVELRCDPISGHTALYWYRQSLGQGLEFLIYFQGNSAPDKSGLPSDRFSAERTGGSVSTLTIQRTQQEDSAVYLCASSQKGGTHNEQFFGPGTRLTVL.